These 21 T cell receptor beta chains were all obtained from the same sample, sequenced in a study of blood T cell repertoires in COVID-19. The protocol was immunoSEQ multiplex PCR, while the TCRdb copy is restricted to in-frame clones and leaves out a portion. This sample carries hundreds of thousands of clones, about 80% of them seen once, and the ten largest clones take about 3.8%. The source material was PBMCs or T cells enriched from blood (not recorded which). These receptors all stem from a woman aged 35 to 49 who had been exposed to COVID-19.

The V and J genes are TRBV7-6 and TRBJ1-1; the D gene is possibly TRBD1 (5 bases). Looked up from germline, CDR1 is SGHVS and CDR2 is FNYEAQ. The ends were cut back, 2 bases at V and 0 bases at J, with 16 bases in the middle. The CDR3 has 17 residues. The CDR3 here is CASSLQAGGTMNTEAFF. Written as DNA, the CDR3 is TGTGCCAGCAGCTTACAGGCGGGGGGGACGATGAACACTGAAGCTTTCTTT.

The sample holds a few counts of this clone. The chain's CDR3 is CASRGGGDLYEQYF. For the CDR3, the DNA is TGTGCCAGTAGGGGAGGAGGGGACCTCTACGAGCAGTACTTC. This chain joins TRBV19 and TRBJ2-7; TRBD2 is a possible D gene (6 bases). CDR1 is LNHDA, CDR2 SQIVND, per germline (reference sequence). This CDR3 comprises 14 residues. The germline V and J ends were trimmed by 6 bases and 3 bases, with 15 bases remaining between them.

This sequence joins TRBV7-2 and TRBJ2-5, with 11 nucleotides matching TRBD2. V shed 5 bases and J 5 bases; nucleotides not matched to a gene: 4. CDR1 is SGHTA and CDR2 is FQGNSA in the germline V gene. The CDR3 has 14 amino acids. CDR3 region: CASSPWTSGETQYF. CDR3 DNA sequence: TGTGCCAGCAGCCCCTGGACTAGCGGGGAGACCCAGTACTTC.

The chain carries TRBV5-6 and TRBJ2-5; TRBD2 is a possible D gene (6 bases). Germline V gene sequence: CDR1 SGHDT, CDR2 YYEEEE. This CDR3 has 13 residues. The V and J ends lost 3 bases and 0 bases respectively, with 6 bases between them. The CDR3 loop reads CASSWGDQETQYF. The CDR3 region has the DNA TGTGCCAGCAGCTGGGGGGACCAAGAGACCCAGTACTTC.

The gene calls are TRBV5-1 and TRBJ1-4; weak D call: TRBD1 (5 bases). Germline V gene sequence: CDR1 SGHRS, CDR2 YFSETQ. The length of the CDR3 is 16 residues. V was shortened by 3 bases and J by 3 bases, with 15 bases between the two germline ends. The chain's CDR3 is CASSWGNSGANEKLFF. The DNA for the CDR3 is TGCGCCAGCAGCTGGGGGAATTCGGGAGCTAATGAAAAACTGTTTTTT.

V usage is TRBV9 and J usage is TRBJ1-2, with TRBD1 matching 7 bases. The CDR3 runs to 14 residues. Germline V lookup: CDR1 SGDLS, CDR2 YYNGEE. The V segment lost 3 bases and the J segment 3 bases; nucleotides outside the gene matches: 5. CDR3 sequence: CASSEGRGDYGYTF. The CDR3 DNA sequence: TGTGCCAGCAGCGAGGGCAGGGGGGACTATGGCTACACCTTC.

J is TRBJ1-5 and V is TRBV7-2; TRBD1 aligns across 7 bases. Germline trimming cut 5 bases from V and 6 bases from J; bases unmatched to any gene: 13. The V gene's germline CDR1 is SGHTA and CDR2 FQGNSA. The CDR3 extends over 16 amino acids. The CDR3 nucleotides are TGTGCCAGCAGCACAGGACAGGTGGTATTGGGTCAGCCCCAGCATTTT. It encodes CASSTGQVVLGQPQHF.

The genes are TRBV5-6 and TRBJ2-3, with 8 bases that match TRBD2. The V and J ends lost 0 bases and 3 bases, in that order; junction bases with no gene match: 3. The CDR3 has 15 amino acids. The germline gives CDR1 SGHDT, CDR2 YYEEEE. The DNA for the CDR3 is TGTGCCAGCAGCTTGGTAGCGGGAACGACAGATACGCAGTATTTT. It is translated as CASSLVAGTTDTQYF.

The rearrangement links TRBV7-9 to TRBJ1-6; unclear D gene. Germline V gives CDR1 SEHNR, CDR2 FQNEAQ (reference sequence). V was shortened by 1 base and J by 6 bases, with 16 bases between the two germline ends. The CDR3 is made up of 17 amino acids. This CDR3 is CASSLGFTNDINSPLHF. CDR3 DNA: TGTGCCAGCAGCTTAGGTTTTACGAACGACATTAATTCACCCCTCCACTTT.

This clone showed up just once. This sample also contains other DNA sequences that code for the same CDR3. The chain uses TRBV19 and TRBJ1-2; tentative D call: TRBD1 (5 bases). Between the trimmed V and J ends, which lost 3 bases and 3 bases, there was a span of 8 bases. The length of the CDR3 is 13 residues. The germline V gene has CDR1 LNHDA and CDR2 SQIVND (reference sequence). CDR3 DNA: TGTGCCAGTAGTATCGGGGGAGACTATGGCTACACCTTC. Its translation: CASSIGGDYGYTF.

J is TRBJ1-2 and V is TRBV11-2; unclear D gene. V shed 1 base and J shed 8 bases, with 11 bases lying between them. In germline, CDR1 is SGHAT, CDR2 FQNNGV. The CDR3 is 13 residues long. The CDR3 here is CASSLGPISGYTF. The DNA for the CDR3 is TGTGCCAGCAGCTTAGGGCCCATATCCGGCTACACCTTC.

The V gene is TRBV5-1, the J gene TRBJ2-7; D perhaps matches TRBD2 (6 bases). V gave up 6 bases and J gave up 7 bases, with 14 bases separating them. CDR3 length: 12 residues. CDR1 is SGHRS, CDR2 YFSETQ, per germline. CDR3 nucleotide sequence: TGCGCCAGCATAGGGGACTCTCGAGAGCAGTACTTC. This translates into CASIGDSREQYF. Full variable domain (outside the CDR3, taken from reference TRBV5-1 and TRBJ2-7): KAGVTQTPRYLIKTRGQQVTLSCSPISGHRSVSWYQQTPGQGLQFLFEYFSETQRNKGNFPGRFSGRQFSNSRSEMNVSTLELGDSALYLCASIGDSREQYFGPGTRLTVT.

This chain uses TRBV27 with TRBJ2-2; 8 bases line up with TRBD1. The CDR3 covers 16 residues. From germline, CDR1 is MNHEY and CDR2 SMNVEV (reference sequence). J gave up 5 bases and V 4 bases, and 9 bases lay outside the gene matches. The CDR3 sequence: CASSSWTGMGTGELFF. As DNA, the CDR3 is TGTGCCAGCAGTTCCTGGACAGGGATGGGGACCGGGGAGCTGTTTTTT.

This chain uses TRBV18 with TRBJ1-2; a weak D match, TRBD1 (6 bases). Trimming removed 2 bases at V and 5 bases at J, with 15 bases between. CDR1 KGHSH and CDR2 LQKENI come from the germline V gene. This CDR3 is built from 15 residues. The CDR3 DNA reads TGTGCCAGCTCACCAGGCGCGGGAGGGGGATATGGCTACACCTTC. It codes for CASSPGAGGGYGYTF.

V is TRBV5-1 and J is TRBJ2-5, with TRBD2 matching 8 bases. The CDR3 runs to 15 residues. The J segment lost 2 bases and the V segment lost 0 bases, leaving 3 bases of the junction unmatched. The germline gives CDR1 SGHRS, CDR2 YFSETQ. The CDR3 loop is CASSLALAGQETQYF. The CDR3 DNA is TGCGCCAGCAGCTTGGCCTTAGCGGGGCAAGAGACCCAGTACTTC. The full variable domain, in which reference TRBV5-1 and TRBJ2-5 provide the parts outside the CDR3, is KAGVTQTPRYLIKTRGQQVTLSCSPISGHRSVSWYQQTPGQGLQFLFEYFSETQRNKGNFPGRFSGRQFSNSRSEMNVSTLELGDSALYLCASSLALAGQETQYFGPGTRLLVL.

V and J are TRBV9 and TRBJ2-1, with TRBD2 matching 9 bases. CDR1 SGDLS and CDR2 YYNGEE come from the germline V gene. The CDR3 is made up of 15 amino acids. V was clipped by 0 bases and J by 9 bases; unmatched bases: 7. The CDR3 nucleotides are TGTGCCAGCAGCGTAGCCAGCGGGGGGCCCGGTGAGCAGTTCTTC. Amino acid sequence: CASSVASGGPGEQFF. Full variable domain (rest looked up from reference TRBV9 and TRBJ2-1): DSGVTQTPKHLITATGQRVTLRCSPRSGDLSVYWYQQSLDQGLQFLIQYYNGEERAKGNILERFSAQQFPDLHSELNLSSLELGDSALYFCASSVASGGPGEQFFGPGTRLTVL.

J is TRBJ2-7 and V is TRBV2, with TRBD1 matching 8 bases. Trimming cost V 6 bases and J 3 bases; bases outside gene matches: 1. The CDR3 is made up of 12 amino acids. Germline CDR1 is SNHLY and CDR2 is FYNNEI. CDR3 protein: CASRGQDYEQYF. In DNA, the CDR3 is TGTGCCAGCAGGGGACAGGACTACGAGCAGTACTTC.

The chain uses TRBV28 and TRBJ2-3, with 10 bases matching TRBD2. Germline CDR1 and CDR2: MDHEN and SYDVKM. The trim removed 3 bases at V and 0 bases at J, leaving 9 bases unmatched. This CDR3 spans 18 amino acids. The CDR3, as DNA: TGTGCCAGCAGTTTCATGGCTAGCGGGGGACTAAGCACAGATACGCAGTATTTT. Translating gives CASSFMASGGLSTDTQYF. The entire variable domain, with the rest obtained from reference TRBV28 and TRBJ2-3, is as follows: DVKVTQSSRYLVKRTGEKVFLECVQDMDHENMFWYRQDPGLGLRLIYFSYDVKMKEKGDIPEGYSVSREKKERFSLILESASTNQTSMYLCASSFMASGGLSTDTQYFGPGTRLTVL.

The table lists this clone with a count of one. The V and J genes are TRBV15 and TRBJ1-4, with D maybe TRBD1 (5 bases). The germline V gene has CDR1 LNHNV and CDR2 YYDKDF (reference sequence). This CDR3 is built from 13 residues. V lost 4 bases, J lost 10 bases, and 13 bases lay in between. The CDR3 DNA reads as TGTGCCACCAGCATCGACGGCGGGGGAAAACTGTTTTTT. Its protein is CATSIDGGGKLFF.

DNA for the CDR3: TGTGCCAGCAGCCAAGGGGACAGGGGGCCTGGCGAGCAGTACTTC. Its protein product is CASSQGDRGPGEQYF. The chain carries TRBV3-1 (or the pseudogene TRBV3-2) and TRBJ2-7, with 12 bases lining up with TRBD1. This CDR3 region has 15 residues. Trimming took 1 base from V and 6 from J; bases not matched to a gene: 4. From germline, CDR1 is LGHDT and CDR2 YNNKEL (reference sequence).

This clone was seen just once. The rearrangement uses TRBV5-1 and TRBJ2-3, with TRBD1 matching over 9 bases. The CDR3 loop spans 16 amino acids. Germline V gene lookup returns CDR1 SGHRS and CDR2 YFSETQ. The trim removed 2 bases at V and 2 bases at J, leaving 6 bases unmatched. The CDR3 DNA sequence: TGCGCCAGCAGCTTAAGTACAGGGGGCGACACAGATACGCAGTATTTT. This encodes CASSLSTGGDTDTQYF.